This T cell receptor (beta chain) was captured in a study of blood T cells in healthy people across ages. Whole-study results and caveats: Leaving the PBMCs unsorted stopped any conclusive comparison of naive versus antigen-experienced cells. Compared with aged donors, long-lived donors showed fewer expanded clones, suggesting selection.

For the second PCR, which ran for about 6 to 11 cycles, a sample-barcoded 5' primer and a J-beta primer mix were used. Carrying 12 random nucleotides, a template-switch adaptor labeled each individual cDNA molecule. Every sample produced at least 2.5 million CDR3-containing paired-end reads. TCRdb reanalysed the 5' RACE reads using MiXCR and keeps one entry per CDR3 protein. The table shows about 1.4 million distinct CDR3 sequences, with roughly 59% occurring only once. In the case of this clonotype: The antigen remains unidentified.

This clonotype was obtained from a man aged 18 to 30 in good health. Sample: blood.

CDR3 region: CALGTGRVDTQYF. CDR3 nucleotide sequence: TGTGCCCTGGGGACAGGGCGTGTAGATACGCAGTATTTT. This sequence joins TRBV30 and TRBJ2-3; 9 bases map to TRBD1. Trimming took 8 bases from V and 5 from J; bases not matched to a gene: 8. The CDR3 contains 13 residues. Germline CDR1 is GTSNPN and CDR2 is SVGIG (reference sequence).